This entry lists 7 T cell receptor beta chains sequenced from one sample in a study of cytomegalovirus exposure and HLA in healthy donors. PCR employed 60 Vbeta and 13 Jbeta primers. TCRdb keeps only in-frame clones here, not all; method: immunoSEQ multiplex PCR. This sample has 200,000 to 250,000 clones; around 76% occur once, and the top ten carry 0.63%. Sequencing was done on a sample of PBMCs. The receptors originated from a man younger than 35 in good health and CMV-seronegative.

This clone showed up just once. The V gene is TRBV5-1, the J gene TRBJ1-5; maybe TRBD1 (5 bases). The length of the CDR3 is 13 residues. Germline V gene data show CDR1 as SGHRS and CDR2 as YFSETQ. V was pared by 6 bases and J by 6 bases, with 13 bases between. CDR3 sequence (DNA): TGCGCCAGCAATATAGGGGTAGTTCAGCCCCAGCATTTT. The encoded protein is CASNIGVVQPQHF.

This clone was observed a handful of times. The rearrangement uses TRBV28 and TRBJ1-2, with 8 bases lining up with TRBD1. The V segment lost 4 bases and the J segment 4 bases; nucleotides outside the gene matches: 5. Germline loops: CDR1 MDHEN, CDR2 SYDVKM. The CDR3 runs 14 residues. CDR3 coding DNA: TGTGCCAGCAGTTGGGGGGGACAGGCCTATGGCTACACCTTC. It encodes CASSWGGQAYGYTF.

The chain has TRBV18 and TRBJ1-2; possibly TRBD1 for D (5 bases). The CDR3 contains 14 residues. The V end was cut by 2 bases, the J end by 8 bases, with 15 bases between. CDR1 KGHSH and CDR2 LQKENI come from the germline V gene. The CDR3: CASSPSTDPRGYTF. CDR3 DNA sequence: TGTGCCAGCTCACCATCGACAGACCCCAGAGGCTACACCTTC. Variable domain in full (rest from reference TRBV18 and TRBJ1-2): NAGVMQNPRHLVRRRGQEARLRCSPMKGHSHVYWYRQLPEEGLKFMVYLQKENIIDESGMPKERFSAEFPKEGPSILRIQQVVRGDSAAYFCASSPSTDPRGYTFGSGTRLTVV.

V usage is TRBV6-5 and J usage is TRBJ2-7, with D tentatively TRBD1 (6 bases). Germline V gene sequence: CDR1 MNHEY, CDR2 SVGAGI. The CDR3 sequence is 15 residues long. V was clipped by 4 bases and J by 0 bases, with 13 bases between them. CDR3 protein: CASSFDRTLSYEQYF. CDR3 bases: TGTGCCAGCAGTTTCGACAGGACCCTCTCCTACGAGCAGTACTTC.

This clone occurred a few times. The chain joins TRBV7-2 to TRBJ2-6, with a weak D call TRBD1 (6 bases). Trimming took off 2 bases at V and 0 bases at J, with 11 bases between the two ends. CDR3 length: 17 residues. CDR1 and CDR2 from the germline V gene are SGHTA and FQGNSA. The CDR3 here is CASSLRDKSSGANVLTF. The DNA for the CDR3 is TGTGCCAGCAGCTTACGGGACAAAAGCTCTGGGGCCAACGTCCTGACTTTC.

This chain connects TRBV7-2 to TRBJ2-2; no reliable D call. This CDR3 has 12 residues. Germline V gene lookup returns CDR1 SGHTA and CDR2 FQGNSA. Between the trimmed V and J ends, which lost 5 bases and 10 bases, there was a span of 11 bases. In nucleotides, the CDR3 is TGTGCCAGCAGCACTCGAGGCCTGGAGCTGTTTTTT. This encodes CASSTRGLELFF.

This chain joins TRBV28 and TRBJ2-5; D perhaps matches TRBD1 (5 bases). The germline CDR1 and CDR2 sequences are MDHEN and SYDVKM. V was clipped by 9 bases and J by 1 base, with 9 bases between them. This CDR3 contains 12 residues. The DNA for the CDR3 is TGTGCCAGTTGGACATCCCAAGAGACCCAGTACTTC. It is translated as CASWTSQETQYF.